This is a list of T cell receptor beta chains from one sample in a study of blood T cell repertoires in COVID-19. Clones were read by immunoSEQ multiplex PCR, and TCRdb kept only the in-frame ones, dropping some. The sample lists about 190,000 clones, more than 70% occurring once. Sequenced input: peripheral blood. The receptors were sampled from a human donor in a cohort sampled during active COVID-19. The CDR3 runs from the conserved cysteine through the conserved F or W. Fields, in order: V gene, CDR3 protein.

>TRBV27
CASSSTGYEQYF
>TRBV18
CASSPGTGQNTEAFF
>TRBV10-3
CAISQSEGQGNTEAFF
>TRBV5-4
CASSLIPYRANSPLHF
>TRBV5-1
CASSLQQGAGSPLHF
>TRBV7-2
CASSHQGAGQPQHF
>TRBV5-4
CASSQSTGVEQFF
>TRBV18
CASSLGRGDTEAFF
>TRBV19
CASSIGAGAVDEQYF
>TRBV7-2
CASSQHRDRAYEQYF
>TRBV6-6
CASSLRVVQYF
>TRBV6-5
CASSYSTGTAYNEQFF
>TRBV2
CASRHGLAGVNNEQYF
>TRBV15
CATSARTSGVDTQYF
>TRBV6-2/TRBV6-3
CASSYMERYEQYF
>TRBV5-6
CASSAGNRGRLGYGYTF
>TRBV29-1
CSVEDRSAILGGNYGYTF
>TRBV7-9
CASSLDGTGPGAEAFF
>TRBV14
CASSQGTGLANYGYTF
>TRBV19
CASSILLRNTNTGELFF